These 30 T cell receptor beta chains share one sample of origin, sequenced in a study of graft-versus-host responses after intestinal transplantation. The method was immunoSEQ multiplex PCR; TCRdb's version includes in-frame clones alone and lacks a portion of them. The repertoire holds almost 70,000 clones, roughly 90% seen once, with about 6.9% in the top ten. Sample: bone marrow, taken 734 days after intestinal transplantation. The source of these receptors is a human patient who received an intestinal transplant, so some T cells may come from the graft donor.

J is TRBJ1-5 and V is TRBV28; 10 bases map to TRBD1. V shed 3 bases, J shed 6 bases, and the junction held 5 bases outside the gene matches. The CDR3 runs to 15 residues. Per the germline V gene, CDR1 is MDHEN and CDR2 is SYDVKM. The CDR3 nucleotides are TGTGCCAGCAGTTTGTGGGACAGGGGTGGTCAGCCCCAGCATTTT. Its translation: CASSLWDRGGQPQHF. Supplemented by reference TRBV28 and TRBJ1-5, the full variable domain reads DVKVTQSSRYLVKRTGEKVFLECVQDMDHENMFWYRQDPGLGLRLIYFSYDVKMKEKGDIPEGYSVSREKKERFSLILESASTNQTSMYLCASSLWDRGGQPQHFGDGTRLSIL.

V gene TRBV11-2 combines with J gene TRBJ2-7; 9 bases align to TRBD1. The trim removed 5 bases at V and 2 bases at J, leaving 10 bases unmatched. The CDR3 length is 16 residues. Germline CDR1 is SGHAT and CDR2 is FQNNGV. The CDR3 DNA reads TGTGCCAGCAGCCAAACCGGGACAGGGATTACCTACGAGCAGTACTTC. This translates into CASSQTGTGITYEQYF.

This chain connects TRBV6-5 to TRBJ2-1; D may be TRBD1 or TRBD2 (5 bases each). CDR3 length equals 12 residues. Trimming stripped 6 bases from V and 9 bases from J, with 12 bases between. Germline lookup yields CDR1 MNHEY and CDR2 SVGAGI. This chain's CDR3 is CASRDRGAEQFF. The DNA of the CDR3 is TGTGCCAGCAGAGATAGAGGGGCTGAGCAGTTCTTC.

This CDR3 is CASSVSQGILLAKNIQYF. DNA for the CDR3: TGTGCCAGCAGCGTATCTCAGGGTATCCTGCTAGCCAAAAACATTCAGTACTTC. The chain links TRBV11-2 to TRBJ2-4; perhaps TRBD1 as D (5 bases). CDR3 length: 18 amino acids. V was trimmed by 5 bases and J by 0 bases, leaving 20 bases between them. The V gene's germline CDR1 is SGHAT and CDR2 FQNNGV.

This sequence joins TRBV5-1 and TRBJ1-1; no definite D call. V gave up 6 bases and J gave up 2 bases, with 11 bases separating them. The CDR3 is 13 residues long. CDR1 is SGHRS, CDR2 YFSETQ, per germline. The CDR3 reads CASKETPNTEAFF. CDR3 nucleotide sequence: TGCGCCAGCAAGGAGACACCTAACACTGAAGCTTTCTTT.

This chain uses TRBV7-6 with TRBJ2-5, with TRBD2 matching over 8 bases. Trimming cost V 10 bases and J 2 bases; bases outside gene matches: 15. The CDR3 spans 16 residues. The germline V gene has CDR1 SGHVS and CDR2 FNYEAQ. CDR3 sequence (DNA): TGTGCCACTACGGGAGGGATAGCGGGGAGGCAAGAGACCCAGTACTTC. Its protein product is CATTGGIAGRQETQYF.

The chain carries TRBV10-3 and TRBJ2-7; D is possibly TRBD2 (5 bases). V lost 6 bases, J lost 0 bases, and 18 bases lay in between. The CDR3 consists of 16 residues. Germline lookup yields CDR1 ENHRY and CDR2 SYGVKD. CDR3 region: CAISGKGLEISYEQYF. In nucleotides, the CDR3 is TGTGCCATCAGCGGGAAGGGTCTGGAGATCTCCTACGAGCAGTACTTC.

V gene TRBV7-6 combines with J gene TRBJ2-2; tentative D call: TRBD1 (5 bases). CDR1 SGHVS and CDR2 FNYEAQ come from the germline V gene. The germline V and J ends were trimmed by 7 bases and 4 bases, with 16 bases remaining between them. This CDR3 is built from 15 residues. The CDR3 region is CASTITTGATGELFF. The CDR3 bases are TGTGCCAGCACCATAACTACAGGTGCCACCGGGGAGCTGTTTTTT.

The CDR3 region is CASSPLGFEQFF. In DNA, the CDR3 is TGTGCCAGCAGCCCACTAGGCTTTGAGCAGTTCTTC. This chain joins TRBV5-6 and TRBJ2-1; TRBD2 is a possible D gene (5 bases). The germline V gene has CDR1 SGHDT and CDR2 YYEEEE. The V and J ends lost 4 bases and 9 bases respectively, with 11 bases between them. This CDR3 region has 12 residues.

The rearrangement links TRBV6-5 to TRBJ1-1; a possible D gene is TRBD1 (6 bases). V was clipped by 2 bases and J by 11 bases, with 18 bases between them. The CDR3 is 14 amino acids. CDR1 is MNHEY, CDR2 SVGAGI, per germline. CDR3 loop: CASSYGVPQGRAFF. The CDR3, as DNA: TGTGCCAGCAGTTACGGGGTCCCACAGGGAAGGGCTTTCTTT.

The J gene is TRBJ2-2, the V gene TRBV4-1; 7 bases line up with TRBD1. Germline V gene lookup returns CDR1 MGHRA and CDR2 YSYEKL. The junction had 10 bases not matched to a gene; V was cut back by 0 bases and J by 3 bases. CDR3 size: 18 residues. The CDR3 sequence: CASSQDLDRVRDTGELFF. The CDR3 region has the DNA TGCGCCAGCAGCCAAGATCTTGACAGGGTGCGAGACACCGGGGAGCTGTTTTTT.

The gene calls are TRBV11-1 and TRBJ2-3; no firm D call. CDR3 length: 16 amino acids. Looked up from germline, CDR1 is SGHAT and CDR2 is FQDESV (reference sequence). V was cut by 1 base and J by 2 bases, with 13 bases left in between. Here the CDR3 reads CASSLGTVGDTDTQYF. The CDR3 bases are TGTGCCAGCAGCTTAGGTACAGTGGGTGACACAGATACGCAGTATTTT.

The chain joins TRBV9 to TRBJ2-1; D ambiguous. V lost 1 base to trimming and J lost 2 bases, with 10 bases between them. Germline V lookup: CDR1 SGDLS, CDR2 YYNGEE. CDR3 length: 15 amino acids. CDR3 nucleotides: TGTGCCAGCAGCGTACGACAATTGGCCTACAATGAGCAGTTCTTC. This codes for CASSVRQLAYNEQFF.

In this sample, this clone turned up once. The chain has TRBV11-1 and TRBJ2-1; 8 nucleotides match TRBD1. This CDR3 is 14 amino acids long. Unmatched junction bases numbered 9, after V lost 5 bases and J lost 9 bases. Germline assignment: CDR1 SGHAT and CDR2 FQDESV (reference sequence). The CDR3 nucleotides read TGTGCCAGCAGCATCAGACAAACAGGGGGTGAGCAGTTCTTC. Its translation is CASSIRQTGGEQFF.

The rearrangement uses TRBV6-6 and TRBJ2-3, with 11 bases aligning to TRBD1. The CDR3 has 13 residues. V lost 7 bases, J lost 4 bases, and 1 base stayed unmatched. Germline CDR1 MNHNY, CDR2 SVGAGI (reference sequence). The CDR3 sequence is CASKGQGADTQYF. CDR3 in DNA: TGTGCCAGCAAGGGACAGGGGGCAGATACGCAGTATTTT.

This chain uses TRBV10-3 with TRBJ2-5, with TRBD1 matching 8 bases. Losses at the gene ends were 2 bases for V and 5 bases for J; bases not matched to a gene: 7. CDR1 and CDR2 (germline): ENHRY, SYGVKD. There are 15 residues in the CDR3. CDR3 in amino acids: CAISEPTDRVETQYF. CDR3 DNA: TGTGCCATCAGTGAGCCGACGGACAGGGTTGAGACCCAGTACTTC.

The chain combines TRBV13 with TRBJ2-1, with 7 positions matching TRBD2. Trimming removed 4 bases from V and 3 bases from J; junction bases left unmatched: 9. Germline values: CDR1 PRHDT, CDR2 FYEKMQ (reference sequence). The CDR3 covers 16 residues. Here the CDR3 reads CASSSERGGHYNEQFF. CDR3 DNA: TGTGCCAGCAGCTCGGAACGGGGAGGGCACTACAATGAGCAGTTCTTC. Looking up the rest from reference TRBV13 and TRBJ2-1 gives the full variable domain: AAGVIQSPRHLIKEKRETATLKCYPIPRHDTVYWYQQGPGQDPQFLISFYEKMQSDKGSIPDRFSAQQFSDYHSELNMSSLELGDSALYFCASSSERGGHYNEQFFGPGTRLTVL.

This rearrangement joins TRBV5-1 to TRBJ2-2; the D gene is possibly TRBD2 (5 bases). V was shortened by 1 base and J by 5 bases, with 27 bases between the two germline ends. From germline, CDR1 is SGHRS and CDR2 YFSETQ. The CDR3 is 20 amino acids. In DNA form, the CDR3 reads TGCGCCAGCAGCTTGTCAGGAGGTCGATCGGGGTTGAGTTGGACCGGGGAGCTGTTTTTT. Protein sequence: CASSLSGGRSGLSWTGELFF.

This chain connects TRBV7-2 to TRBJ2-1; TRBD2 matches at 9 bases. CDR1 is SGHTA and CDR2 is FQGNSA in the germline V gene. CDR3 length: 19 residues. Germline trimming cut 2 bases from V and 4 bases from J; bases unmatched to any gene: 15. DNA of the CDR3: TGTGCCAGCAGCTTATACGGGGCGGGAGGGCCAGGGTTGTACAATGAGCAGTTCTTC. Its protein is CASSLYGAGGPGLYNEQFF.

This clone was recorded only once. The rearrangement joins TRBV4-1 to TRBJ2-1, with 10 positions matching TRBD1. This CDR3 contains 17 residues. J lost 5 bases, V lost 4 bases, and 11 bases had no gene match. Germline assignment: CDR1 MGHRA and CDR2 YSYEKL. The CDR3 coding sequence is TGCGCCAGCAGCCCTCGGGACCCGGGACAGGGGAACAATGAGCAGTTCTTC. It encodes CASSPRDPGQGNNEQFF.

This rearrangement joins TRBV7-2 to TRBJ2-1; D remains unclear. The CDR3 spans 13 residues. Per germline, CDR1 SGHTA and CDR2 FQGNSA. Deletions cut 1 base from V and 4 bases from J, with 5 bases between. CDR3: CASSLVGYNEQFF. As DNA, the CDR3 is TGTGCCAGCAGCTTAGTCGGTTACAATGAGCAGTTCTTC.

The gene calls are TRBV7-6 and TRBJ2-7, with D unclear. V lost 5 bases to trimming and J lost 2 bases, with 13 bases between them. The CDR3 loop spans 14 amino acids. Germline CDR1 reads SGHVS; CDR2 reads FNYEAQ. CDR3 nucleotides: TGTGCCAGCAGCCCTAGGGATGTTACCTACGAGCAGTACTTC. It encodes CASSPRDVTYEQYF. Looking up the rest from reference TRBV7-6 and TRBJ2-7 gives the full variable domain: GAGVSQSPRYKVTKRGQDVALRCDPISGHVSLYWYRQALGQGPEFLTYFNYEAQQDKSGLPNDRFSAERPEGSISTLTIQRTEQRDSAMYRCASSPRDVTYEQYFGPGTRLTVT.

The chain is built from TRBV10-2 and TRBJ2-1; D is unclear. The length of the CDR3 is 13 residues. Germline V gene data show CDR1 as WSHSY and CDR2 as SAAADI. V lost 4 bases, J lost 7 bases, and 11 bases lay in between. DNA for the CDR3: TGCGCCAGCAGTGCAATGATTGTTAATGAGCAGTTCTTC. Protein product: CASSAMIVNEQFF.

This chain connects TRBV5-1 to TRBJ2-1, with a weak D call TRBD2 (6 bases). CDR3 length equals 15 residues. V was clipped by 6 bases and J by 5 bases, with 18 bases between them. Germline loops: CDR1 SGHRS, CDR2 YFSETQ. The DNA for the CDR3 is TGCGCCAGCACCCTGGACGGGACTGGGAACAATGAGCAGTTCTTC. Residues: CASTLDGTGNNEQFF.

The genes are TRBV5-6 and TRBJ2-7; TRBD1 or TRBD2 may be the D gene (6 bases each). The germline V gene encodes CDR1 SGHDT and CDR2 YYEEEE. The length of the CDR3 is 14 residues. Trimming pared 3 bases from V and 0 bases from J, leaving 10 bases between. The CDR3 is CASSWGDTSYEQYF. For the CDR3, the DNA is TGTGCCAGCAGCTGGGGGGACACCTCCTACGAGCAGTACTTC.

This CDR3 reads CASSANTGLPFDGYTF. DNA for the CDR3: TGCGCCAGCAGTGCAAATACAGGGCTCCCCTTCGATGGCTACACCTTC. V and J are TRBV10-2 and TRBJ1-2, with a possible D match to TRBD1 (6 bases). Germline values: CDR1 WSHSY, CDR2 SAAADI. The CDR3 has 16 residues. V shed 4 bases and J shed 6 bases, with 21 bases lying between them.

The chain employs TRBV7-9 and TRBJ1-4; 7 bases agree with TRBD1. V dropped 8 bases and J dropped 3; count of bases not matched to a gene: 9. Germline V gene sequence: CDR1 SEHNR, CDR2 FQNEAQ (reference sequence). CDR3 length: 15 residues. CDR3 in amino acids: CASLNRGGANEKLFF. The CDR3 coding sequence is TGTGCCAGCCTGAACAGGGGAGGGGCTAATGAAAAACTGTTTTTT.

This clone has only one observation. The genes are TRBV7-3 and TRBJ1-4; possibly TRBD1 for D (5 bases). This CDR3 spans 13 amino acids. Per the germline V gene, CDR1 is SGHTA and CDR2 is FQGTGA. V lost 6 bases and J 7 bases, leaving 12 bases between the germline ends. The CDR3 spells CASSPGVGEKLFF. In nucleotides, the CDR3 is TGTGCCAGCAGTCCGGGGGTTGGTGAAAAACTGTTTTTT.

The chain has TRBV6-5 and TRBJ2-2; possible D gene TRBD1, 5 bases. CDR3 length: 15 amino acids. Germline loops: CDR1 MNHEY, CDR2 SVGAGI. V lost 7 bases and J lost 2, with 14 bases in between. CDR3 bases: TGTGCCAGCATCCCAGACAGCCCTAACACCGGGGAGCTGTTTTTT. Translation: CASIPDSPNTGELFF.

J is TRBJ1-2 and V is TRBV29-1; D call uncertain. This CDR3 is built from 13 residues. Germline CDR1 and CDR2: SQVTM and ANQGSEA. V was pared by 7 bases and J by 1 base, with 13 bases between. The CDR3 sequence: CSGYTPLNYGYTF. The CDR3 nucleotides read TGCAGCGGGTACACACCACTTAACTATGGCTACACCTTC.